The rows below give T cell receptor beta chains drawn from one sample of a study of blood T cell repertoires in COVID-19. Assay used: immunoSEQ multiplex PCR; TCRdb lists only in-frame clones, some missing. The sample includes about 300,000 clones, 86% of them seen just once. Sequenced material: PBMCs or T cells enriched from blood (not recorded which). Source of these receptors: a woman between 18 and 29 years old who had recovered from COVID-19. CDR3s include the opening cysteine and the closing phenylalanine or tryptophan. D genes are given only for firm matches. Some rows have no size entry. The others give once, few or many, or a class for an expanded clone.

d_call j_call clone_size v_call cdr3_nt cdr3_aa
NA TRBJ1-2 NA TRBV2 TGTGCCAGCAGGGGCGAGACAGGAAACTATGGCTACACCTTC CASRGETGNYGYTF
NA TRBJ2-5 NA TRBV19 TGTGCCAGTAGATCCCGGACTGTACAGTACCAAGAGACCCAGTACTTC CASRSRTVQYQETQYF
NA TRBJ2-7 many TRBV2 TGTGCCAGCAGTGTGGGCAGGGAATACTACGAGCAGTACTTC CASSVGREYYEQYF
NA TRBJ2-5 NA TRBV5-1 TGCGCCAGCAGCTTGGGATCTACGGGCGAGGGAGAGACCCAGTACTTC CASSLGSTGEGETQYF
NA TRBJ1-3 NA TRBV30 TGTGCCCGGCAACAGGCCTCTGGAAACACCATATATTTT CARQQASGNTIYF
TRBD1 TRBJ1-4 NA TRBV10-3 TGTGCCATCAGTGACAGGGGGCGGGAAGAAAAACTGTTTTTT CAISDRGREEKLFF
TRBD1 TRBJ2-3 NA TRBV3-1/TRBV3-2 TGTGCCAGCAGCCAGGTCCGAGGACAGGGGACCTCAGATACGCAGTATTTT CASSQVRGQGTSDTQYF
NA TRBJ2-1 NA TRBV12-2 TGTGCAAGTCCCCGTATAGGGGAGGAGGATGAGCAGTTCTTC CASPRIGEEDEQFF
NA TRBJ2-1 NA TRBV21-1 TGTGCCAGCAGCAAAGTTCCGGGAGTACCCTACAATGAGCAGTTCTTC CASSKVPGVPYNEQFF
TRBD2 TRBJ2-1 NA TRBV7-2 TGTGCCAGCAGAGCCGGCGGGGGGGGATACAATGAGCAGTTCTTC CASRAGGGGYNEQFF
NA TRBJ1-2 once TRBV30 TGTGCCTGGACCCCAGGGCCACCAGCTAACTATGGCTACACCTTC CAWTPGPPANYGYTF
TRBD1 TRBJ2-2 NA TRBV5-4 TGTGCCAGCAGCAAGTACAGGGGCGCGAACACCGGGGAGCTGTTTTTT CASSKYRGANTGELFF
NA TRBJ1-2 NA TRBV10-3 TGTGCCATCAGTGATGACTACAGGGAATATGGCTACACCTTC CAISDDYREYGYTF
TRBD1 TRBJ1-1 NA TRBV29-1 TGCAGCGTTGAAGACCGACAGGGGGCTTGGCTGGACACTGAAGCTTTCTTT CSVEDRQGAWLDTEAFF
NA TRBJ1-1 NA TRBV18 TGTGCCAGCTCACCACGTCGAACAGAAAAAGCTTTCTTT CASSPRRTEKAFF
NA TRBJ1-2 NA TRBV20-1 TGCAGTGTATATAGGGAGGAGGGCTACACCTTC CSVYREEGYTF
NA TRBJ2-3 once TRBV6-5 TGTGCCATCGTTGGAGGGGTTTGGGGAGATACGCAGTATTTT CAIVGGVWGDTQYF
NA TRBJ2-2 NA TRBV9 TGTGCCAGCAGCGCCAAACGGTCCGGGGAGCTGTTTTTT CASSAKRSGELFF
NA TRBJ1-2 NA TRBV27 TGTGCCAGCAGTTCCCAGACAGATAACTATGGCTACACCTTC CASSSQTDNYGYTF
NA TRBJ1-2 NA TRBV11-3 TGTGCCAGCAGCCCGCCAGGGCGCCCCTCCTATGGCTACACCTTC CASSPPGRPSYGYTF
TRBD2 TRBJ2-2 NA TRBV20-1 TGCAGTGCTAGTCCGGTCGGGACTAGCGGCACCGGGGAGCTGTTTTTT CSASPVGTSGTGELFF
NA TRBJ2-1 once TRBV5-4 TGTGCCAGCAGCTTGGGGGCGCTTACCTACAATGAGCAGTTCTTC CASSLGALTYNEQFF
NA TRBJ2-1 NA TRBV3-1/TRBV3-2 TGTGCCAGCAGCCAAGAGCTCGACGGGTACAATGAGCAGTTCTTC CASSQELDGYNEQFF
NA TRBJ2-2 NA TRBV9 TGTGCCAGCAGCGTAGATCCGGGAGCTCTCTCCGGGGAGCTGTTTTTT CASSVDPGALSGELFF
TRBD2 TRBJ2-7 NA TRBV7-2 TGTGCCAGCAGCTTAACTAGCGGGAGCTACGAGCAGTACTTC CASSLTSGSYEQYF
TRBD1 TRBJ2-5 NA TRBV28 TGTGCCAGCAGTTTGAACAGGGGGTGGGAGACCCAGTACTTC CASSLNRGWETQYF
TRBD1 TRBJ1-6 NA TRBV7-2 TGTGCCAGCAGCTTAGACCGGACAGGGGGCGATTCACCCCTCCACTTT CASSLDRTGGDSPLHF
NA TRBJ1-3 NA TRBV10-3 TGTGCCATCAGTGAGTCAGTAGCGGTCTCTGGAAACACCATATATTTT CAISESVAVSGNTIYF
TRBD1 TRBJ2-7 NA TRBV12-3/TRBV12-4 TGTGCCAGCAGTTTGGGACAGGGGAACGAGCAGTACTTC CASSLGQGNEQYF
TRBD2 TRBJ2-3 NA TRBV10-1 TGCGCCAGCAGTGAAGATCGGGAGGGGACAGATACGCAGTATTTT CASSEDREGTDTQYF
NA TRBJ1-6 NA TRBV19 TGTGCCAGTAGTCCCTTAGACGGGTACTACAATTCACCCCTCCACTTT CASSPLDGYYNSPLHF
NA TRBJ2-2 NA TRBV20-1 TGCAGTGCTAGTCGGCTCGGGATGAGCACCGGGGAGCTGTTTTTT CSASRLGMSTGELFF
NA TRBJ1-4 NA TRBV7-2 TGTGCCAGCAGCTCGGACGGGCAGCCGCGGGAACTGTTTTTT CASSSDGQPRELFF
TRBD1 TRBJ1-2 few TRBV30 TGTGCCTGGACCCTAGCAGGGGGAAGCTATGGCTACACCTTC CAWTLAGGSYGYTF
TRBD1 TRBJ1-2 once TRBV7-6 TGTGCCAGCAGCCTTACCGGGACAGGAAGCTATGGCTACACCTTC CASSLTGTGSYGYTF
TRBD1 TRBJ2-4 NA TRBV4-3 TGCGCCAGCAGCCAAAACCGAGGCAGGGGGCTTGACATTCAGTACTTC CASSQNRGRGLDIQYF
TRBD1 TRBJ1-1 NA TRBV15 TGTGCCACCAGCAGAACCAAATTGACAGGGATGAACACTGAAGCTTTCTTT CATSRTKLTGMNTEAFF
TRBD2 TRBJ2-3 NA TRBV10-3 TGTGCCATCAGTGCCGGGACTAGCGGGAGGATGGGCCAAGATACGCAGTATTTT CAISAGTSGRMGQDTQYF
TRBD1 TRBJ1-1 NA TRBV15 TGTGCCACCAGTTCAGACAGGGTCGCTGAAGCTTTCTTT CATSSDRVAEAFF
NA TRBJ2-7 NA TRBV7-2 TGTGCCAGCAGGTCCGGGACTGCCTCCTACGAGCAGTACTTC CASRSGTASYEQYF
TRBD2 TRBJ2-7 NA TRBV4-1 TGCGCCAGCAGCCAAGACTCAGCGGGGGGGCTTGGCGAGCAGTACTTC CASSQDSAGGLGEQYF
TRBD2 TRBJ2-1 NA TRBV20-1 TGCAGTGCTAGTGTGCTAGCGGGGGATCCTTACAATGAGCAGTTCTTC CSASVLAGDPYNEQFF
TRBD1 TRBJ2-1 NA TRBV7-9 TGTGCCAGCAGGAAAGACAGGGCCGATGAGCAGTTCTTC CASRKDRADEQFF
NA TRBJ2-5 NA TRBV7-2 TGTGCCAGCAGCCCACGGACCCAAGGAGGGGAGACCCAGTACTTC CASSPRTQGGETQYF
NA TRBJ1-4 NA TRBV28 TGTGCCAGCAGTTTATCCCGGGAGTTAGAAGAAAAACTGTTTTTT CASSLSRELEEKLFF